Presented here are 21 T cell receptor beta chains from one specimen sequenced in a study of blood T cell repertoires in COVID-19. Repertoires were generated with immunoSEQ multiplex PCR, while TCRdb's copy carries only in-frame clones and drops some. The sample holds under 150,000 clones, approximately 80% seen once. The sample comprised peripheral blood. These receptors originate from a man between 65 and 85 years old with active or convalescent COVID-19.

The V and J genes are TRBV5-5 and TRBJ1-4; 12 bases are a match to TRBD1. The CDR3 totals 18 residues. With V trimmed by 7 bases and J by 12 bases, 22 bases remained unmatched. Germline V gives CDR1 SGHKS, CDR2 YYEKEE (reference sequence). The DNA of the CDR3 is TGTGCCAGCGCCCGTGGGGCCCCCCGCGGGACAGGGGGCGCGGAACTGTTTTTT. Translated, it gives CASARGAPRGTGGAELFF.

A single count supports this clone. The rearrangement joins TRBV28 to TRBJ2-2; TRBD2 aligns across 8 bases. Per germline, CDR1 MDHEN and CDR2 SYDVKM. The CDR3 spans 15 residues. Trimming removed 2 bases from V and 6 bases from J; junction bases left unmatched: 5. For the CDR3, the DNA is TGTGCCAGCAGTTTAAACGGGGGGGCTTCCGGGGAGCTGTTTTTT. This gives the protein CASSLNGGASGELFF.

CDR3 in amino acids: CASSQGGQELYGYTF. Here the CDR3 DNA reads TGCGCCAGCAGCCAAGGCGGACAGGAGCTCTATGGCTACACCTTC. The chain joins TRBV4-1 to TRBJ1-2; TRBD1 agrees at 7 bases. V was pared by 1 base and J by 4 bases, with 6 bases of the junction left unmatched. The CDR3 runs 15 residues. Per germline, CDR1 MGHRA and CDR2 YSYEKL.

The V and J genes are TRBV7-3 and TRBJ2-3; 12 bases line up with TRBD2. Germline V gene sequence: CDR1 SGHTA, CDR2 FQGTGA. The CDR3 has 19 amino acids. The junction had 7 bases not matched to a gene; V was cut back by 0 bases and J by 0 bases. The CDR3 sequence is CASSLTVTSGGASTDTQYF. The DNA of the CDR3 is TGTGCCAGCAGCTTAACCGTGACTAGCGGGGGAGCTAGCACAGATACGCAGTATTTT. Full variable domain (outside the CDR3, taken from reference TRBV7-3 and TRBJ2-3): GAGVSQTPSNKVTEKGKYVELRCDPISGHTALYWYRQSLGQGPEFLIYFQGTGAADDSGLPNDRFFAVRPEGSVSTLKIQRTERGDSAVYLCASSLTVTSGGASTDTQYFGPGTRLTVL.

The chain has TRBV2 and TRBJ2-1, with 11 nucleotides matching TRBD1. V shed 6 bases and J 6 bases; nucleotides not matched to a gene: 4. Germline V CDR1 and CDR2: SNHLY, FYNNEI. This CDR3 region has 14 residues. As DNA, the CDR3 is TGTGCCAGCAGCACCGGGACAGGGGGCAATGAGCAGTTCTTC. It is translated as CASSTGTGGNEQFF.

V gene TRBV15 combines with J gene TRBJ1-4; D might be TRBD1 (6 bases). The V end was cut by 3 bases, the J end by 5 bases, with 13 bases between. Germline V gene data show CDR1 as LNHNV and CDR2 as YYDKDF (reference sequence). The CDR3 is made up of 15 amino acids. CDR3: CATSRGRTVNEKLFF. DNA for the CDR3: TGTGCCACCAGCAGGGGGCGGACAGTAAATGAAAAACTGTTTTTT.

This clone was seen a few times. The gene calls are TRBV28 and TRBJ1-5; 8 bases agree with TRBD1. CDR1 is MDHEN, CDR2 SYDVKM, per germline. The CDR3 totals 13 residues. V lost 9 bases, J lost 5 bases, and 6 bases stayed unmatched. In DNA form, the CDR3 reads TGTGCCAGTGGACAGGGCAGTTATCAGCCCCAGCATTTT. It yields the protein CASGQGSYQPQHF.

This chain links TRBV19 with TRBJ2-2; D is undetermined. Germline V gene lookup returns CDR1 LNHDA and CDR2 SQIVND (reference sequence). The CDR3 is 12 residues long. Trimming took off 8 bases at V and 3 bases at J, with 7 bases between the two ends. The CDR3 sequence: CASCGYTGELFF. CDR3 nucleotides: TGTGCCAGTTGCGGATACACCGGGGAGCTGTTTTTT.

The rearrangement uses TRBV7-2 and TRBJ2-2, with D unresolved. Trimming took 5 bases from V and 6 from J, leaving 10 bases between them. The germline gives CDR1 SGHTA, CDR2 FQGNSA. The CDR3 length is 13 residues. CDR3 amino acids: CASSLTTPGELFF. In DNA, the CDR3 is TGTGCCAGCAGCCTAACTACGCCCGGGGAGCTGTTTTTT.

This clone has just one count. CDR3 in amino acids: CASSQDATNEKLFF. For the CDR3, the DNA is TGCGCCAGCAGCCAAGATGCGACTAATGAAAAACTGTTTTTT. The chain carries TRBV4-3 and TRBJ1-4; D gene unclear. V was pared by 0 bases and J by 2 bases, with 4 bases between. The CDR3 spans 14 residues. Per the germline V gene, CDR1 is LGHNA and CDR2 is YSLEER.

V is TRBV7-9 and J is TRBJ1-2; D uncertain. The CDR3 sequence is 14 residues long. In germline, CDR1 is SEHNR, CDR2 FQNEAQ (reference sequence). The V end was cut by 5 bases, the J end by 0 bases, with 10 bases between. CDR3 region: CASSPRVANYGYTF. The CDR3 DNA follows: TGTGCCAGCAGCCCACGGGTGGCTAACTATGGCTACACCTTC. The full variable domain, in which reference TRBV7-9 and TRBJ1-2 provide the parts outside the CDR3, is DTGVSQNPRHKITKRGQNVTFRCDPISEHNRLYWYRQTLGQGPEFLTYFQNEAQLEKSRLLSDRFSAERPKGSFSTLEIQRTEQGDSAMYLCASSPRVANYGYTFGSGTRLTVV.

The chain has TRBV5-1 and TRBJ2-1; 14 positions agree with TRBD2. There are 18 residues in the CDR3. Germline CDR1 reads SGHRS; CDR2 reads YFSETQ. V dropped 3 bases and J dropped 0; count of bases not matched to a gene: 5. The CDR3 nucleotides read TGCGCCAGCAGCTATCCCGGGACTAGCGGGAGCTCCTACAATGAGCAGTTCTTC. It translates to CASSYPGTSGSSYNEQFF.

The chain has TRBV6-2 or TRBV6-3 and TRBJ2-7; 8 bases match TRBD1. V lost 0 bases to trimming and J lost 6 bases; unmatched junction nucleotides: 7. The CDR3 is made up of 15 amino acids. The V gene's germline CDR1 is MNHEY and CDR2 SVGEGT. In DNA, the CDR3 is TGTGCCAGCAGTTACTCTCAGGGGGCACATCGCGAGCAGTACTTC. Translation: CASSYSQGAHREQYF.

The rearrangement joins TRBV9 to TRBJ2-1; D may be TRBD1 (6 bases). The CDR3 is 14 residues long. V was shortened by 4 bases and J by 10 bases, with 18 bases between the two germline ends. From germline, CDR1 is SGDLS and CDR2 YYNGEE. The CDR3: CASSPTTRGSEQFF. The CDR3, as DNA: TGTGCCAGCAGCCCCACCACCAGGGGATCGGAGCAGTTCTTC.

This chain connects TRBV11-3 to TRBJ1-1, with 8 bases lining up with TRBD1. Per the germline V gene, CDR1 is SGHNT and CDR2 is YENEEA. The CDR3 consists of 12 residues. J was trimmed by 4 bases and V by 6 bases; bases with no gene match: 1. For the CDR3, the DNA is TGTGCCAGCAGGCAGGGGGCCACTGAAGCTTTCTTT. Translated, it gives CASRQGATEAFF.

This clone came up once. This chain links TRBV7-9 with TRBJ1-6; maybe TRBD1 (5 bases). Trimming removed 5 bases at V and 9 bases at J, with 17 bases between. The CDR3 consists of 15 residues. The V gene's germline CDR1 is SEHNR and CDR2 FQNEAQ (reference sequence). The CDR3 loop is CASSKGKNLGSPLHF. CDR3 sequence (DNA): TGTGCCAGCAGCAAGGGGAAAAATCTAGGTTCACCCCTCCACTTT.

The chain uses TRBV28 and TRBJ1-6; the D gene is possibly TRBD1 (5 bases). V gave up 2 bases and J gave up 6 bases, with 14 bases separating them. The CDR3 totals 16 residues. Germline V CDR1 and CDR2: MDHEN, SYDVKM. The CDR3 reads CASSLLGGTGNSPLHF. CDR3 coding DNA: TGTGCCAGCAGTTTACTCGGGGGGACTGGTAATTCACCCCTCCACTTT.

The chain links TRBV18 to TRBJ2-1, with TRBD2 identical over 8 bases. The CDR3 is 15 amino acids. From germline, CDR1 is KGHSH and CDR2 LQKENI. V lost 3 bases and J lost 4; bases outside the gene matches: 5. The CDR3 sequence is CASSPHSGVYNEQFF. The DNA of the CDR3 is TGTGCCAGCTCACCCCATAGCGGGGTATACAATGAGCAGTTCTTC.

J is TRBJ1-1 and V is TRBV4-1, with unresolved D. CDR3 length: 14 amino acids. CDR1 is MGHRA and CDR2 is YSYEKL in the germline V gene. V lost 5 bases to trimming and J lost 1 base, with 11 bases between them. The CDR3 DNA reads as TGCGCCAGCAGCAAGCTACAGAAGAACACTGAAGCTTTCTTT. Translated, it gives CASSKLQKNTEAFF.

This sequence joins TRBV5-1 and TRBJ2-5, with 9 bases that match TRBD2. The length of the CDR3 is 13 residues. J gave up 3 bases and V 6 bases, and 3 bases lay outside the gene matches. CDR1 is SGHRS, CDR2 YFSETQ, per germline. The DNA of the CDR3 is TGCGCCAGCAATGGCGGGGGGGAAGAGACCCAGTACTTC. This translates into CASNGGGEETQYF.

The chain recombines TRBV24-1 with TRBJ2-7; D is unclear. CDR1 and CDR2 from the germline V gene are KGHDR and SFDVKD. Trimming pared 0 bases from V and 0 bases from J, leaving 14 bases between. The CDR3 covers 17 residues. The CDR3 loop is CATSDLVGASSSYEQYF. The DNA of the CDR3 is TGTGCCACCAGTGATTTGGTCGGAGCATCCAGCTCCTACGAGCAGTACTTC.